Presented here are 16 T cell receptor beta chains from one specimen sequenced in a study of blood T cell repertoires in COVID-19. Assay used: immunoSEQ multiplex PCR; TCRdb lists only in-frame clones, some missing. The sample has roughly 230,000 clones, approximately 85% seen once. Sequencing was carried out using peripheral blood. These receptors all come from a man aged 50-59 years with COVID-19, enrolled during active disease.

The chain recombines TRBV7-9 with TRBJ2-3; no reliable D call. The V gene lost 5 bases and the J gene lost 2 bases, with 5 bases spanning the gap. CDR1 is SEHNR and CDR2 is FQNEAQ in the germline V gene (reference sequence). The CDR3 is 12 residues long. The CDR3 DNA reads TGTGCCAGCAGCCCCTACACAGATACGCAGTATTTT. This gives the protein CASSPYTDTQYF. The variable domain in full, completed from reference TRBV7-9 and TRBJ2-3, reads DTGVSQNPRHKITKRGQNVTFRCDPISEHNRLYWYRQTLGQGPEFLTYFQNEAQLEKSRLLSDRFSAERPKGSFSTLEIQRTEQGDSAMYLCASSPYTDTQYFGPGTRLTVL.

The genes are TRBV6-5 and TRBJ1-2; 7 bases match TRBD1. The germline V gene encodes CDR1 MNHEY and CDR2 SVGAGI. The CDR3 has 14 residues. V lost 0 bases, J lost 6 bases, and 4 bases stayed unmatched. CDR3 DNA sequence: TGTGCCAGCAGTTACTCGGACAGGTTCGATGGCTACACCTTC. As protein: CASSYSDRFDGYTF.

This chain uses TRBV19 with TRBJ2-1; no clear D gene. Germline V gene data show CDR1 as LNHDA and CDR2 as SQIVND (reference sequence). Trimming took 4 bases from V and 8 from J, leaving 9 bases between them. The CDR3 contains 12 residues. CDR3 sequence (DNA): TGTGCCAGTAGTAGGGCAATCGATGAGCAGTTCTTC. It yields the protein CASSRAIDEQFF.

The CDR3: CASSISHRTNNEQFF. CDR3 coding DNA: TGTGCCAGTAGTATTAGTCACAGAACGAACAATGAGCAGTTCTTC. The rearrangement uses TRBV19 and TRBJ2-1; D uncertain. The length of the CDR3 is 15 residues. Trimming removed 3 bases from V and 5 bases from J, with 14 bases in between. Looked up from germline, CDR1 is LNHDA and CDR2 is SQIVND (reference sequence).

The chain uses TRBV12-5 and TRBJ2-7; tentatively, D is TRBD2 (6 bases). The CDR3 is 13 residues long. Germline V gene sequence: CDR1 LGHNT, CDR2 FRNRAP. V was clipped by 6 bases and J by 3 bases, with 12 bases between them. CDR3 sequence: CASGRDLNYEQYF. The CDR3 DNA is TGTGCTAGTGGCCGGGACTTGAACTACGAGCAGTACTTC.

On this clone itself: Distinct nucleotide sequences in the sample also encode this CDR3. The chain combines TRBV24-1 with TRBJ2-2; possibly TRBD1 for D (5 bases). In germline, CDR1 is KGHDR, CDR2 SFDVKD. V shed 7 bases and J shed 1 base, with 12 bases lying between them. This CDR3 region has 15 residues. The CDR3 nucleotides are TGTGCCACCAGGGGCCCAGGACAGAACACCGGGGAGCTGTTTTTT. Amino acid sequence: CATRGPGQNTGELFF.

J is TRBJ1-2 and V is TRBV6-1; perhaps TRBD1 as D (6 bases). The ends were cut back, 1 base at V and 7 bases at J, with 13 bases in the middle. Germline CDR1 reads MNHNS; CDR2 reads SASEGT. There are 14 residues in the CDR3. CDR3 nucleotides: TGTGCCAGCAGTGAAGGGGACACCACCAGTGGCTACACCTTC. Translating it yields CASSEGDTTSGYTF.

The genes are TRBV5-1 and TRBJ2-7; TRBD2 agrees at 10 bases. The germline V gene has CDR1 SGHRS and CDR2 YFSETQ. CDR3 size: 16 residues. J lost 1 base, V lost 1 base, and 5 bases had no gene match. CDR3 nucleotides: TGCGCCAGCAGCTTGACTAGCGGGGCAACGTCCTACGAGCAGTACTTC. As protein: CASSLTSGATSYEQYF.

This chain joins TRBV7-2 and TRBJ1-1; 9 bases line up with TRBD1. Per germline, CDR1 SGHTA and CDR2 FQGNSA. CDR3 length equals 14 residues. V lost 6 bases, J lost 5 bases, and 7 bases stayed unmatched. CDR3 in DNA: TGTGCCAGCAGACCCGGGACAGGGACTACTGAAGCTTTCTTT. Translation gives CASRPGTGTTEAFF.

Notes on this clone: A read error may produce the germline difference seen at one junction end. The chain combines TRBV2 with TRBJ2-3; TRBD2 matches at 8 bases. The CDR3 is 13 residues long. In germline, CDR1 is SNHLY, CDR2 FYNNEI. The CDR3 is CASSRTSRDTQYF. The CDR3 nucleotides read TGTGCCAGCAGCCGGACTAGCAGAGATACGCAGTATTTT.

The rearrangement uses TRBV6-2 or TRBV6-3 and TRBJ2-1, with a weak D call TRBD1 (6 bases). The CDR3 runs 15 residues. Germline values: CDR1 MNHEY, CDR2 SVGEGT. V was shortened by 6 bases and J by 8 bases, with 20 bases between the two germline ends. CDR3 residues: CASSHSQQGQYEQFF. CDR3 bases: TGTGCCAGCAGCCATTCCCAACAGGGCCAATATGAGCAGTTCTTC.

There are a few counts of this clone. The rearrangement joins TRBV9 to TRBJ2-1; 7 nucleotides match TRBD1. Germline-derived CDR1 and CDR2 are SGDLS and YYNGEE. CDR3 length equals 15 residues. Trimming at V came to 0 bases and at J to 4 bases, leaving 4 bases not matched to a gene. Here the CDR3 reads CASSVVGGFYNEQFF. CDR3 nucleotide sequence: TGTGCCAGCAGCGTAGTAGGGGGCTTTTACAATGAGCAGTTCTTC.

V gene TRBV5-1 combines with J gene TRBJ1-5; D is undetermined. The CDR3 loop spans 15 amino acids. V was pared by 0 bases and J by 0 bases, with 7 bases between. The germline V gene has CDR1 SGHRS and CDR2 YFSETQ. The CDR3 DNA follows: TGCGCCAGCAGCTTGGGAGTCCCTAGCAATCAGCCCCAGCATTTT. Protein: CASSLGVPSNQPQHF.

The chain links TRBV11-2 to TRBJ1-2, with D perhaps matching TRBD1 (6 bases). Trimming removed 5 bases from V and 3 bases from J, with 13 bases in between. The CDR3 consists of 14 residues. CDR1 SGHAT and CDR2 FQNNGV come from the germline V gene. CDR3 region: CASSPTGGYYGYTF. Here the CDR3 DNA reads TGTGCCAGCAGCCCAACGGGGGGCTACTATGGCTACACCTTC.

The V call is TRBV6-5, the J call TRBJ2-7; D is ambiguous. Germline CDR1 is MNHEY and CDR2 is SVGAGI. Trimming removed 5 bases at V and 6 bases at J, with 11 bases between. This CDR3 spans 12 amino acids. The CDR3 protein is CASSTRPREQYF. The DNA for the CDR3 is TGTGCCAGCAGTACCCGCCCGCGCGAGCAGTACTTC.

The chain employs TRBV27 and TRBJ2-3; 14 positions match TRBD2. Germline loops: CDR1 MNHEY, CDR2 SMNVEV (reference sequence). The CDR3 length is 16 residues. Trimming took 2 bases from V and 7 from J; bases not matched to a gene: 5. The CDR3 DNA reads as TGTGCCAGCAGTTTAAGACTAGCGGGGGGGCTAAATACGCAGTATTTT. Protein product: CASSLRLAGGLNTQYF.